Following are 15 T cell receptor beta chains from one sample sequenced in a study of T-cell reconstitution after alpha-beta-depleted transplantation in children. Study-wide points: A year had passed since transplant, and T-cell counts and diversity by then came mostly from newly produced T cells.

Which antigens these TCRs recognize remains unknown. TCRbeta library preparation incorporated unique molecular identifiers. In TCRdb, the PCR reads were re-called with MiXCR into one record per CDR3 protein. Among around 270,000 distinct CDR3 sequences listed, over 7.5% were seen once. The sequences come from peripheral blood, collected 360 days after TCRalphabeta/CD19-depleted stem cell transplant. The origin of the receptors is a female patient aged 2 to 10 who had a stem cell transplant for Fanconi anemia, so the T cells may come from the graft donor.

The V call is TRBV20-1, the J call TRBJ1-5; the D gene is possibly TRBD1 (5 bases). The V end lost 0 bases, the J end lost 0 bases, and 21 bases lay between the germline ends. The CDR3 spans 19 residues. Germline V gene lookup returns CDR1 DFQATT and CDR2 SNEGSKA (reference sequence). The CDR3 DNA sequence: TGCAGTGCTAGAGATCCCTCCCGGCCAGGGACCCGTAGCAATCAGCCCCAGCATTTT. Protein product: CSARDPSRPGTRSNQPQHF.

This chain links TRBV20-1 with TRBJ2-3; 11 bases fit TRBD2. The CDR3 extends over 16 amino acids. The J segment lost 4 bases and the V segment lost 1 base, leaving 7 bases of the junction unmatched. Per the germline V gene, CDR1 is DFQATT and CDR2 is SNEGSKA (reference sequence). CDR3 sequence: CSARAPLAGGPDTQYF. CDR3 DNA: TGCAGTGCTAGAGCCCCCCTAGCGGGGGGCCCAGATACGCAGTATTTT.

The V gene is TRBV6-8, the J gene TRBJ1-1, with D maybe TRBD1 (6 bases). The CDR3 is made up of 14 amino acids. Trimming pared 1 base from V and 4 bases from J, leaving 10 bases between. From germline, CDR1 is MNHGY and CDR2 SAAAGT. CDR3 nucleotides: TGTGCCAGCAGTTACTTTGGAGGGGGCACTGAAGCTTTCTTT. Protein product: CASSYFGGGTEAFF.

This clonotype showed up many times. The chain links TRBV7-9 to TRBJ1-1; a possible D gene is TRBD1 (5 bases). Trimming shortened V by 4 bases and J by 5 bases, and 14 bases separated the two germline ends. CDR3 length: 14 residues. The germline V gene encodes CDR1 SEHNR and CDR2 FQNEAQ (reference sequence). The CDR3 DNA sequence: TGTGCCAGCAGCTCCGCGGGGGGTGTGACTGAAGCTTTCTTT. It specifies CASSSAGGVTEAFF.

V is TRBV5-5 and J is TRBJ2-1; D remains ambiguous. Per the germline V gene, CDR1 is SGHKS and CDR2 is YYEKEE (reference sequence). This CDR3 is 13 amino acids long. The V gene lost 2 bases and the J gene lost 9 bases, with 12 bases spanning the gap. The CDR3 loop is CASSFGLPGEQFF. The CDR3 DNA reads TGTGCCAGCAGCTTTGGGCTCCCCGGTGAGCAGTTCTTC.

This chain connects TRBV29-1 to TRBJ2-5; 8 bases line up with TRBD2. The junction had 3 bases not matched to a gene; V was cut back by 4 bases and J by 5 bases. Germline V gene data show CDR1 as SQVTM and CDR2 as ANQGSEA. The CDR3 extends over 12 amino acids. The chain's CDR3 is CSVVGGRETQYF. The CDR3 DNA reads as TGCAGCGTTGTCGGCGGGAGGGAGACCCAGTACTTC.

This clonotype was observed a handful of times. The chain has TRBV10-3 and TRBJ1-2; TRBD1 might be the D (6 bases). Germline CDR1 ENHRY, CDR2 SYGVKD. This CDR3 comprises 16 residues. V lost 6 bases to trimming and J lost 0 bases, with 17 bases between them. The CDR3 DNA sequence: TGTGCCATCAGCAAAATAACAGGGCGAGCTAACTATGGCTACACCTTC. It encodes CAISKITGRANYGYTF.

CDR3 loop: CASSYLRGSLHQPQHF. The CDR3 nucleotides are TGTGCCAGCAGTTACCTTAGGGGGTCCCTGCATCAGCCCCAGCATTTT. V usage is TRBV6-2 or TRBV6-3 and J usage is TRBJ1-5; D might be TRBD1 (6 bases). Germline V gene sequence: CDR1 MNHEY, CDR2 SVGEGT. V was pared by 2 bases and J by 5 bases, with 16 bases between. The CDR3 totals 16 residues.

This clonotype was seen repeatedly, ten times or more. V is TRBV5-1 and J is TRBJ1-2; 7 bases are a match to TRBD1. CDR3 length: 12 amino acids. V dropped 0 bases and J dropped 10; count of bases not matched to a gene: 3. CDR1 and CDR2 (germline): SGHRS, YFSETQ. CDR3 in amino acids: CASSLGQGDYTF. The CDR3 DNA reads TGCGCCAGCAGCTTGGGCCAGGGGGACTACACCTTC.

Only a few counts were recorded for this clonotype. V usage is TRBV12-3 or TRBV12-4 and J usage is TRBJ1-4; TRBD1 is a possible D gene (5 bases). The length of the CDR3 is 14 residues. The V and J ends lost 4 bases and 3 bases respectively, with 9 bases between them. As DNA, the CDR3 is TGTGCCAGCAGTTCCGGGACTTCTAATGAAAAACTGTTTTTT. Amino acids: CASSSGTSNEKLFF.

A few counts support this clonotype. The chain is built from TRBV6-2 or TRBV6-3 and TRBJ2-1; 9 positions agree with TRBD2. CDR3 length equals 15 residues. Losses at the gene ends were 2 bases for V and 4 bases for J; bases not matched to a gene: 3. CDR1 is MNHEY and CDR2 is SVGEGT in the germline V gene. The CDR3 sequence is CASSYGGGGYNEQFF. CDR3 nucleotides: TGTGCCAGCAGTTACGGCGGGGGGGGATACAATGAGCAGTTCTTC.

The CDR3 here is CASSRPSAYNEQFF. The CDR3 DNA is TGTGCCAGCTCAAGGCCTAGCGCCTACAATGAGCAGTTCTTC. This sequence joins TRBV4-2 and TRBJ2-1; D is possibly TRBD2 (6 bases). In germline, CDR1 is LGHNA, CDR2 YNFKEQ. V was cut by 8 bases and J by 2 bases, with 13 bases left in between. This CDR3 is built from 14 residues.

This clonotype was found many times. V is TRBV6-5 and J is TRBJ2-3, with D uncertain. V was clipped by 5 bases and J by 6 bases, with 9 bases between them. This CDR3 is built from 12 residues. From germline, CDR1 is MNHEY and CDR2 SVGAGI. The CDR3: CASSHPEDTQYF. CDR3 nucleotide sequence: TGTGCCAGCAGTCACCCGGAGGATACGCAGTATTTT.

The chain carries TRBV5-1 and TRBJ2-7, with 11 bases identical to TRBD2. Germline V gives CDR1 SGHRS, CDR2 YFSETQ. The CDR3 spans 16 residues. V was pared by 6 bases and J by 4 bases, with 12 bases of the junction left unmatched. CDR3 bases: TGCGCCAGCAATTCTTTTAGCGGGAGGGCCCCTTACGAGCAGTACTTC. This sequence encodes CASNSFSGRAPYEQYF.

There are many counts of this clonotype. The chain couples TRBV5-6 to TRBJ2-6, with D unresolved. This CDR3 comprises 16 residues. Between the trimmed V and J ends, which lost 4 bases and 2 bases, there was a span of 13 bases. The germline CDR1 and CDR2 sequences are SGHDT and YYEEEE. CDR3 loop: CASSVNLSPGANVLTF. CDR3 bases: TGTGCCAGCAGCGTAAACCTGAGTCCTGGGGCCAACGTCCTGACTTTC.